The sequence of this TCR beta chain was determined in a study of OX40 agonist ivuxolimab in advanced cancers. Across the whole study: The patients' treatment was ivuxolimab, an agonistic anti-OX40 (CD134) antibody. Each dose-escalation patient presented with hepatocellular carcinoma, melanoma, renal cell or head and neck cancer. Three patients responded partially, comprising one with hepatocellular carcinoma and two with cutaneous melanoma. General study findings and limits: Low normalized clonal expansion also occurred in some nonresponding patients.

The CDR3 has 16 residues. Trimming took off 0 bases at V and 2 bases at J, with 12 bases between the two ends. Germline V CDR1 and CDR2: SGDLS, YYNGEE. On this clone itself: Its antigen is not known.

Produced via immunoSEQ multiplex PCR; TCRdb's table is partial and in-frame only. The repertoire holds about 46,000 clones, more than 75% seen once, with roughly 12% in the top ten. This specimen was CD4+ or CD8+ T cells sorted from blood, taken in a trial of the OX40 agonist ivuxolimab. The TCR was taken from an adult with an advanced solid tumor such as melanoma, head and neck, liver or kidney cancer. The rearrangement uses TRBV9 and TRBJ2-1; perhaps TRBD2 as D (6 bases). The CDR3 loop is CASSVALAGPYNEQFF. The CDR3 nucleotides are TGTGCCAGCAGCGTAGCTTTGGCGGGACCCTACAATGAGCAGTTCTTC. Drawing the rest from reference TRBV9 and TRBJ2-1, the complete variable domain is DSGVTQTPKHLITATGQRVTLRCSPRSGDLSVYWYQQSLDQGLQFLIQYYNGEERAKGNILERFSAQQFPDLHSELNLSSLELGDSALYFCASSVALAGPYNEQFFGPGTRLTVL.